This T cell receptor (beta chain) originates from a study of T cell responses to AZD1222 COVID-19 vaccine. This table comes from immunoSEQ multiplex PCR, and its TCRdb copy is limited to in-frame clones, with some not included. Among 30,000 to 35,000 clones listed, approximately 80% were seen once. This sequence was found in an adult who received the AZD1222 COVID-19 vaccine. The source material was peripheral blood, sampled 28 days after the second AZD1222 dose.

CDR3 bases: TGTGCCAGCAGCCTCAAACTAGCGGAGTACAATGAGCAGTTCTTC. Translation: CASSLKLAEYNEQFF. V and J are TRBV7-3 and TRBJ2-1; 8 bases line up with TRBD2. Trimming took 5 bases from V and 4 from J; bases not matched to a gene: 7. CDR1 SGHTA and CDR2 FQGTGA come from the germline V gene. This CDR3 has 15 amino acids.